What follows are 24 T cell receptor beta chains derived from one specimen sequenced in a study of blood T cell repertoires in COVID-19. Assay: immunoSEQ multiplex PCR; the TCRdb copy retains only in-frame clones and omits some. The repertoire holds approximately 90,000 clones, with about 77% as singletons. The sequencing input was peripheral blood. These receptors came from a man between 65 and 85 years old with COVID-19, enrolled during active disease.

The chain links TRBV2 to TRBJ1-3, with D possibly being TRBD1 (5 bases). V lost 2 bases and J lost 3, with 14 bases in between. CDR1 is SNHLY and CDR2 is FYNNEI in the germline V gene. This CDR3 is 16 amino acids long. The CDR3 DNA sequence: TGTGCCAGCAGTGAACGAGGTGGGGCTCGTGGAAACACCATATATTTT. Its translation: CASSERGGARGNTIYF. Full variable domain (rest looked up from reference TRBV2 and TRBJ1-3): EPEVTQTPSHQVTQMGQEVILRCVPISNHLYFYWYRQILGQKVEFLVSFYNNEISEKSEIFDDQFSVERPDGSNFTLKIRSTKLEDSAMYFCASSERGGARGNTIYFGEGSWLTVV.

The CDR3, as DNA: TGTGCCAGCAGTTCCTGGACAGGGGGTACAGATACGCAGTATTTT. It yields the protein CASSSWTGGTDTQYF. This chain links TRBV6-5 with TRBJ2-3; 10 bases line up with TRBD1. The V gene end was trimmed by 4 bases and the J gene end by 3 bases; junction bases not matched to a gene: 4. Per the germline V gene, CDR1 is MNHEY and CDR2 is SVGAGI. This CDR3 contains 15 residues.

This clone was counted only a few times. The CDR3 DNA reads as TGTGCCAGCAGCTCGGGACAGAACTATGGCTACACCTTC. It specifies CASSSGQNYGYTF. The rearrangement uses TRBV7-2 and TRBJ1-2, with TRBD1 matching 7 bases. The germline V gene has CDR1 SGHTA and CDR2 FQGNSA. This CDR3 comprises 13 residues. V dropped 4 bases and J dropped 2; count of bases not matched to a gene: 1.

The chain recombines TRBV29-1 with TRBJ2-3; 8 bases align to TRBD2. The J segment lost 4 bases and the V segment lost 1 base, leaving 7 bases of the junction unmatched. In germline, CDR1 is SQVTM, CDR2 ANQGSEA. This CDR3 has 15 residues. DNA of the CDR3: TGCAGCGTTGAAGCCCGGGGCGGGGGGCCAGATACGCAGTATTTT. It encodes CSVEARGGGPDTQYF.

The V and J genes are TRBV7-9 and TRBJ1-2; D gene ambiguous. The V end lost 10 bases, the J end lost 12 bases, and 24 bases lay between the germline ends. The CDR3 extends over 13 amino acids. Germline V gives CDR1 SEHNR, CDR2 FQNEAQ (reference sequence). The CDR3 protein is CATPGATPGRDTF. The DNA for the CDR3 is TGTGCCACACCCGGAGCAACGCCGGGGAGGGACACCTTC.

The CDR3 coding sequence is TGTGCCAGCAGCATAAACGCAGGGGAGGGATGTGGCTACACCTTC. Amino acid sequence: CASSINAGEGCGYTF. V is TRBV5-6 and J is TRBJ1-2; D might be TRBD1 (6 bases). CDR1 and CDR2 from the germline V gene are SGHDT and YYEEEE. The CDR3 has 15 residues. Trimming took 4 bases from V and 7 from J, leaving 20 bases between them. The variable domain in full, completed from reference TRBV5-6 and TRBJ1-2, reads DAGVTQSPTHLIKTRGQQVTLRCSPKSGHDTVSWYQQALGQGPQFIFQYYEEEERQRGNFPDRFSGHQFPNYSSELNVNALLLGDSALYLCASSINAGEGCGYTFGSGTRLTVV.

The V call is TRBV7-2, the J call TRBJ1-2; TRBD1 matches at 9 bases. CDR1 and CDR2 from the germline V gene are SGHTA and FQGNSA. J gave up 8 bases and V 6 bases, and 13 bases lay outside the gene matches. CDR3 length equals 15 residues. In DNA form, the CDR3 reads TGTGCCAGCAGTCAAAGTGCCGGGACAGGGAAGGGCTACACCTTC. Translating it yields CASSQSAGTGKGYTF.

The chain carries TRBV10-3 and TRBJ2-3; the match to TRBD1 covers 7 bases. The V gene's germline CDR1 is ENHRY and CDR2 SYGVKD. CDR3 size: 13 residues. The trim removed 7 bases at V and 3 bases at J, leaving 4 bases unmatched. CDR3 amino acids: CAIKVGQTDTQYF. The CDR3 nucleotides read TGTGCCATCAAAGTGGGACAGACAGATACGCAGTATTTT.

This clone appeared once. CDR3 DNA sequence: TGTGCCAGCAGCCTCCGGGACAGTTTCACAGATACGCAGTATTTT. It yields the protein CASSLRDSFTDTQYF. The rearrangement uses TRBV7-8 and TRBJ2-3, with TRBD1 matching over 7 bases. The CDR3 is 15 amino acids. V lost 5 bases to trimming and J lost 2 bases; unmatched junction nucleotides: 7. Germline V gives CDR1 SGHVS, CDR2 FQNEAQ.

This clone has only one observation. This sequence joins TRBV6-6 and TRBJ2-7, with TRBD1 matching 8 bases. CDR1 is MNHNY and CDR2 is SVGAGI in the germline V gene (reference sequence). This CDR3 region has 14 residues. Trimming took 5 bases from V and 1 from J; bases not matched to a gene: 4. In DNA form, the CDR3 reads TGTGCCAGCAGTACCGGGACAGGATCCTACGAGCAGTACTTC. Protein product: CASSTGTGSYEQYF.

This clone was counted a single time. V and J are TRBV28 and TRBJ1-1; D may be TRBD1 (5 bases). The germline V gene has CDR1 MDHEN and CDR2 SYDVKM. There are 13 residues in the CDR3. V was pared by 6 bases and J by 2 bases, with 10 bases between. This CDR3 reads CASRMTANTEAFF. CDR3 coding DNA: TGTGCCAGCAGAATGACAGCAAACACTGAAGCTTTCTTT.

The J gene is TRBJ2-1, the V gene TRBV15, with 14 bases matching TRBD2. Trimming took 1 base from V and 6 from J; bases not matched to a gene: 5. This CDR3 spans 17 amino acids. The germline gives CDR1 LNHNV, CDR2 YYDKDF (reference sequence). This CDR3 is CATSRVRTSGGRNEQFF. CDR3 coding DNA: TGTGCCACCAGCAGAGTTCGGACTAGCGGGGGGCGCAATGAGCAGTTCTTC.

The chain is built from TRBV19 and TRBJ2-5; 11 nucleotides line up with TRBD2. V trimming: 4 bases; J trimming: 3 bases; junction bases outside the gene matches: 4. Germline CDR1 LNHDA, CDR2 SQIVND (reference sequence). This CDR3 comprises 15 residues. CDR3 sequence reads: CASSTLLAGEETQYF. The CDR3, as DNA: TGTGCCAGTAGTACCTTACTAGCGGGAGAAGAGACCCAGTACTTC.

The chain couples TRBV7-9 to TRBJ1-2; D may be TRBD1 (5 bases). Germline CDR1 SEHNR, CDR2 FQNEAQ (reference sequence). V gave up 0 bases and J gave up 8 bases, with 10 bases separating them. The CDR3 is 13 amino acids. The CDR3 here is CASSLAQGGGYTF. Here the CDR3 DNA reads TGTGCCAGCAGCTTAGCGCAGGGAGGGGGCTACACCTTC.

The V call is TRBV7-9, the J call TRBJ2-5; 7 bases align to TRBD2. Germline CDR1 reads SEHNR; CDR2 reads FQNEAQ (reference sequence). The CDR3 runs 16 residues. V shed 0 bases and J 2 bases; nucleotides not matched to a gene: 6. As DNA, the CDR3 is TGTGCCAGCAGCTTAGCTGGCGGGGGACCTCAAGAGACCCAGTACTTC. This codes for CASSLAGGGPQETQYF.

This clone was picked up one time. J is TRBJ1-1 and V is TRBV19; no clear D. Trimming took 5 bases from V and 0 from J, leaving 7 bases between them. Germline-derived CDR1 and CDR2 are LNHDA and SQIVND (reference sequence). The CDR3 loop spans 13 amino acids. CDR3 nucleotides: TGTGCCAGTAGTCAACAGATGAACACTGAAGCTTTCTTT. Amino acid sequence: CASSQQMNTEAFF.

CDR3 DNA sequence: TGTGCCTCTCGGGAAGGGAACACTGAAGCTTTCTTT. Translated, it gives CASREGNTEAFF. This chain links TRBV7-9 with TRBJ1-1, with unresolved D. V was cut by 11 bases and J by 1 base, with 11 bases left in between. CDR1 and CDR2 from the germline V gene are SEHNR and FQNEAQ (reference sequence). The CDR3 has 12 residues.

This chain joins TRBV29-1 and TRBJ1-1; a possible D gene is TRBD1 (5 bases). Per germline, CDR1 SQVTM and CDR2 ANQGSEA. The length of the CDR3 is 13 residues. V was pared by 5 bases and J by 4 bases, with 14 bases between. CDR3 bases: TGCAGCGTTCAACCCCTGGGGGGCACTGAAGCTTTCTTT. Translation gives CSVQPLGGTEAFF.

The chain uses TRBV13 and TRBJ2-2; D possibly corresponds to TRBD1 (6 bases). The CDR3 contains 16 residues. V was cut by 3 bases and J by 5 bases, with 16 bases left in between. The germline V gene encodes CDR1 PRHDT and CDR2 FYEKMQ (reference sequence). The CDR3 spells CASSFWSRGGTGELFF. CDR3 sequence (DNA): TGTGCCAGCAGCTTTTGGTCCAGGGGTGGGACCGGGGAGCTGTTTTTT.

This chain joins TRBV6-5 and TRBJ1-6; D perhaps matches TRBD1 (6 bases). The CDR3 covers 15 residues. V shed 7 bases and J shed 8 bases, with 18 bases lying between them. Germline CDR1 reads MNHEY; CDR2 reads SVGAGI. This CDR3 reads CASKDMGTTHSPLHF. DNA of the CDR3: TGTGCCAGCAAAGATATGGGGACAACTCATTCACCCCTCCACTTT.

This clone was seen only a few times. The rearrangement uses TRBV7-8 and TRBJ1-5; perhaps TRBD1 as D (5 bases). CDR3 length: 13 residues. Germline lookup yields CDR1 SGHVS and CDR2 FQNEAQ. Trimming took off 4 bases at V and 4 bases at J, with 8 bases between the two ends. The CDR3 region is CASSSRGNQPQHF. The CDR3 nucleotides read TGTGCCAGCAGCTCACGGGGGAATCAGCCCCAGCATTTT.

The rearrangement links TRBV5-4 to TRBJ1-2; D gene uncertain. Trimming took off 4 bases at V and 4 bases at J, with 14 bases between the two ends. CDR1 and CDR2 from the germline V gene are SGHNT and YYREEE (reference sequence). The CDR3 runs to 14 residues. CDR3 sequence: CASSAALSPYGYTF. CDR3 DNA sequence: TGTGCCAGCAGCGCCGCCCTATCGCCCTATGGCTACACCTTC.

The chain combines TRBV18 with TRBJ1-1; possible D gene TRBD1, 6 bases. Trimming shortened V by 3 bases and J by 0 bases, and 11 bases separated the two germline ends. This CDR3 is 15 amino acids long. Germline V gives CDR1 KGHSH, CDR2 LQKENI. The CDR3 region is CASSPSKGVNTEAFF. CDR3 coding DNA: TGTGCCAGCTCACCTTCCAAGGGGGTGAACACTGAAGCTTTCTTT.

This chain uses TRBV7-9 with TRBJ2-6; 7 nucleotides align to TRBD2. The CDR3 covers 18 residues. Germline V lookup: CDR1 SEHNR, CDR2 FQNEAQ (reference sequence). V dropped 3 bases and J dropped 3; count of bases not matched to a gene: 11. The CDR3 DNA reads as TGTGCCAGCAGCTTCGGCTCTAGCGGTTTGAGTGGGGCCAACGTCCTGACTTTC. The encoded protein is CASSFGSSGLSGANVLTF.